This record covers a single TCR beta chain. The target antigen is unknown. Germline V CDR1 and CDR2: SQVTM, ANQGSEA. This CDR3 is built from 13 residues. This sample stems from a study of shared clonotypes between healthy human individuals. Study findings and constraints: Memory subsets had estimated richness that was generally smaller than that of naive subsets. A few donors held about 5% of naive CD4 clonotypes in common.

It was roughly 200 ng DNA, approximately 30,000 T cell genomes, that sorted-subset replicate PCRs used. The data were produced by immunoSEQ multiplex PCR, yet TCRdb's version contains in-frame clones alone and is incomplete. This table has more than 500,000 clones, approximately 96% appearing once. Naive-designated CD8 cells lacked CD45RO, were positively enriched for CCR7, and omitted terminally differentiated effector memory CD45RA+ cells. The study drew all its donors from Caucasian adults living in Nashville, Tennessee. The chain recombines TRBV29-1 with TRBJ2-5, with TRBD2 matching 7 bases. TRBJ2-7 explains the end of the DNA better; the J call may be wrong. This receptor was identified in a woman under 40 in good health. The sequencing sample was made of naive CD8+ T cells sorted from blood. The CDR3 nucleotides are TGCAGCGCCCGGGCTAGCGGTTCCTACGAGCAGTACTTC. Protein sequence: CSARASGSYEQYF.